This TCR beta chain was identified during a study of blood T cell repertoires in COVID-19. On the study more broadly: From the United States, Italy and Spain came samples of acute and convalescent COVID-19. PBMCs, B-cell-depleted T cells, or T cells provided the cDNA or gDNA that made up the material.

Source study methods: Amplification with reference gene primers provided the estimates of nucleated cell counts. TCRdb keeps only in-frame clones here, not all; method: immunoSEQ multiplex PCR. The V and J calls and clone size are taken from that table; D and trimming were inferred from the DNA. The sample lists 450,000 or so clones, around 90% occurring once. This CDR3 comprises 15 residues. Per the germline V gene, CDR1 is ENHRY and CDR2 is SYGVKD. J was trimmed by 0 bases and V by 4 bases; bases with no gene match: 2. Seattle enrolled patients during active infection and tracked them longitudinally.

The rearrangement uses TRBV10-3 and TRBJ2-1, with 8 bases aligning to TRBD2. The receptor comes from a man aged 18 to 29 with COVID-19, enrolled during active disease. Sequenced material: peripheral blood. The CDR3 DNA sequence: TGTGCCATCAGTGCCGGGACTAGCTCCTACAATGAGCAGTTCTTC. As protein: CAISAGTSSYNEQFF.